This TCR beta chain was recorded in a study of OX40 agonist ivuxolimab in advanced cancers. Overall study context: A mean age of approximately 64 years, range about 20 to 90, was recorded, and over 65% were male. Study-level points and caveats: Researchers report that CD8+ T cells had, on average, more expanded clones than CD4+.

Concerning this clone: Its antigen is undetermined.

The assay was immunoSEQ multiplex PCR, and TCRdb's table has in-frame clones only and misses some. The table lists some 90,000 clones, around 91% of them singletons. With baseline, cycle 4 day 1, and cycle 7 day 1 as timepoints, blood was sampled. Germline V lookup: CDR1 MDHEN, CDR2 SYDVKM. The ends were cut back, 4 bases at V and 2 bases at J, with 13 bases in the middle. This CDR3 has 15 amino acids. The gene calls are TRBV28 and TRBJ2-3, with a weak D call TRBD2 (6 bases). The sample in question was CD4+ or CD8+ T cells sorted from blood, obtained in a trial of the OX40 agonist ivuxolimab. The receptor's source is an adult with an advanced solid tumor such as melanoma, head and neck, liver or kidney cancer. CDR3 residues: CASSSGRDLTDTQYF. CDR3 nucleotides: TGTGCCAGCAGTTCTGGGCGGGACCTCACAGATACGCAGTATTTT.